This T cell receptor (beta chain) was obtained from a study of blood T cell repertoires in COVID-19. About the research overall: Samples of COVID-19 (acute and convalescent) were obtained from the United States, Italy and Spain. T cells, B-cell-depleted T cells, or PBMCs provided the cDNA or gDNA that served as material.

Trimming removed 5 bases at V and 2 bases at J, with 11 bases between. CDR3 size: 14 residues. The V gene's germline CDR1 is SEHNR and CDR2 FQNEAQ (reference sequence). Authors' processing steps: The assay estimated nucleated cells by amplifying reference gene primers. TCRdb keeps only in-frame clones here, not all; method: immunoSEQ multiplex PCR. V, J and clone size are taken as reported in that table, and D and trimming were inferred from the DNA itself. The table records roughly 170,000 clones, under 85% of them present only once. The V call is TRBV7-9, the J call TRBJ2-3; tentatively, D is TRBD1 (5 bases). The clonotype originates from a human donor in a cohort sampled during active COVID-19. The material sequenced was peripheral blood. The CDR3: CASSDDRSTDTQYF. The DNA of the CDR3 is TGTGCCAGCAGCGACGACAGATCCACAGATACGCAGTATTTT.